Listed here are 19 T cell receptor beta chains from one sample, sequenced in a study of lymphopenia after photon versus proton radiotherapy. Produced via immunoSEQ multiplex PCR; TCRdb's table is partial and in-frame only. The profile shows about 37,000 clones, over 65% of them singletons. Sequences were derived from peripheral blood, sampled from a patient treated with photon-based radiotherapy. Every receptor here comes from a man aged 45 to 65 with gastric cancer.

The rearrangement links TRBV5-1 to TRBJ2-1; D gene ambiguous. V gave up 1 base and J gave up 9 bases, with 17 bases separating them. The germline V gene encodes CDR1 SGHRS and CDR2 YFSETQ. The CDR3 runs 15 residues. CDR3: CASSLSINGPSEQFF. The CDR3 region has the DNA TGCGCCAGCAGCTTGAGTATAAACGGACCTTCTGAGCAGTTCTTC.

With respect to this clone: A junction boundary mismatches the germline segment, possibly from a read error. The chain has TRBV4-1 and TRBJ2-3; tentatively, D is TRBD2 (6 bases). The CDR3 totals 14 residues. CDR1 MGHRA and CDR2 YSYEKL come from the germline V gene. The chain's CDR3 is CASSQLDVAEPSVF. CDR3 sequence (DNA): TGCGCCAGCAGCCAATTAGACGTAGCGGAACCGTCAGTTTTT.

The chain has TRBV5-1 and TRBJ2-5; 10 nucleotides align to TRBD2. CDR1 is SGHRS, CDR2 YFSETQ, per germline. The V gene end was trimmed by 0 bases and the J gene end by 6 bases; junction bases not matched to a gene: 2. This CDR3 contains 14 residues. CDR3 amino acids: CASSLASGSKTQYF. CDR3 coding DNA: TGCGCCAGCAGCTTGGCTAGCGGGAGCAAGACCCAGTACTTC.

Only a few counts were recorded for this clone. CDR3 nucleotides: TGTGCCAGCAGCTTGGAGGGTAGGAGCTCCTACGAGCAGTACTTC. This codes for CASSLEGRSSYEQYF. The chain combines TRBV5-4 with TRBJ2-7; D is unclear. Trimming took 0 bases from V and 0 from J, leaving 10 bases between them. The germline V gene encodes CDR1 SGHNT and CDR2 YYREEE (reference sequence). The CDR3 sequence is 15 residues long.

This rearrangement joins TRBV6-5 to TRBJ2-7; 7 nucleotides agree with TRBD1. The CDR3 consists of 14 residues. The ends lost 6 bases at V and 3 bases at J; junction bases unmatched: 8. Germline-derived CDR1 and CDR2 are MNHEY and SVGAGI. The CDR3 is CASRQGTVNYEQYF. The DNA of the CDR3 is TGTGCCAGCAGACAGGGGACAGTGAACTACGAGCAGTACTTC.

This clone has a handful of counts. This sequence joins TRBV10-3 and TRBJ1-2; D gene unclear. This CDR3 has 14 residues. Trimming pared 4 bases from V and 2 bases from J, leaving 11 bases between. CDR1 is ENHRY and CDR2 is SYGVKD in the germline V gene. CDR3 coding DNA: TGTGCCATCAGTGCGTCTCCAGAAAACTATGGCTACACCTTC. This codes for CAISASPENYGYTF.

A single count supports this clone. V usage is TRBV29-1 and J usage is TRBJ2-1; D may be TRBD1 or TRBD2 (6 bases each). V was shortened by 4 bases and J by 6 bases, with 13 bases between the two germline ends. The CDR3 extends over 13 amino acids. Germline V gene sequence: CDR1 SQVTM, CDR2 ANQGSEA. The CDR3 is CSVGGARANEQFF. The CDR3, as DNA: TGCAGCGTTGGGGGGGCGCGGGCCAATGAGCAGTTCTTC.

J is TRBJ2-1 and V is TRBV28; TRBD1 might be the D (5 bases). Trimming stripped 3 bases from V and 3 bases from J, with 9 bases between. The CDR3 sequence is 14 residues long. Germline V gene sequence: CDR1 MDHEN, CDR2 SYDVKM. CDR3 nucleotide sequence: TGTGCCAGCAGTTTGGCCCAGGGCTACAATGAGCAGTTCTTC. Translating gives CASSLAQGYNEQFF.

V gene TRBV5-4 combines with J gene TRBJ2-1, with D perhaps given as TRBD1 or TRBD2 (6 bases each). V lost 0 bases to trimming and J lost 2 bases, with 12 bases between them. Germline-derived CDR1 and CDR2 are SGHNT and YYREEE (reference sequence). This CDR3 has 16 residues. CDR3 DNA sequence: TGTGCCAGCAGCTTGGGGGGGGCATCAGCCTACAATGAGCAGTTCTTC. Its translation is CASSLGGASAYNEQFF.

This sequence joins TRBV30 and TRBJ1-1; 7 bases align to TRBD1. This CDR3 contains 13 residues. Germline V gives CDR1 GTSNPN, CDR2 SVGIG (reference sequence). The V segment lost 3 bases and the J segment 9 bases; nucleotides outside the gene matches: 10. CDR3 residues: CAWRGRQGVQAFF. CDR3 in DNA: TGTGCCTGGAGGGGTAGACAGGGAGTGCAAGCTTTCTTT.

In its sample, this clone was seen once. CDR3 region: CASSRGDGANVLTF. Here the CDR3 DNA reads TGTGCCAGCAGCAGGGGCGATGGGGCCAACGTCCTGACTTTC. This rearrangement joins TRBV28 to TRBJ2-6; the D gene is possibly TRBD1 (6 bases). The CDR3 runs to 14 residues. CDR1 and CDR2 (germline): MDHEN, SYDVKM. V lost 6 bases, J lost 3 bases, and 9 bases lay in between.

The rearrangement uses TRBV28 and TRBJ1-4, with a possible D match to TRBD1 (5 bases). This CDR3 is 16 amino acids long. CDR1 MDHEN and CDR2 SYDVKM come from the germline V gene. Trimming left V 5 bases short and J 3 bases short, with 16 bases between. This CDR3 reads CASSTPWGGANEKLFF. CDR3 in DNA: TGTGCCAGCAGTACCCCCTGGGGGGGAGCTAATGAAAAACTGTTTTTT.

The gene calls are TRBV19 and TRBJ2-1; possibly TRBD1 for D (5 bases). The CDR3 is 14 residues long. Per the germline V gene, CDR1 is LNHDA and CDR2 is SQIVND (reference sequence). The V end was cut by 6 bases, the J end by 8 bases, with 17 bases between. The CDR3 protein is CASSRVAVLYEQFF. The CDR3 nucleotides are TGTGCCAGTAGCAGGGTTGCGGTCCTGTATGAGCAGTTCTTC.

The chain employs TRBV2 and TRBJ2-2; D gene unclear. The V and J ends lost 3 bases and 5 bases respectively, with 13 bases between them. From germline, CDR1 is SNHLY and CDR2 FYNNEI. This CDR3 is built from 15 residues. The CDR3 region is CASSESWSRTGELFF. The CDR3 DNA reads TGTGCCAGCAGTGAGAGCTGGAGTCGGACCGGGGAGCTGTTTTTT.

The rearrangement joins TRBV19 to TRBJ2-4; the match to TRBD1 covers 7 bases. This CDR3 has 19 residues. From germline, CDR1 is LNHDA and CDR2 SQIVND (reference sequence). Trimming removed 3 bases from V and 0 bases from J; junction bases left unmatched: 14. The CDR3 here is CASSIAPGQPWIAKNIQYF. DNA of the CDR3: TGTGCCAGTAGTATCGCCCCGGGACAGCCGTGGATAGCCAAAAACATTCAGTACTTC. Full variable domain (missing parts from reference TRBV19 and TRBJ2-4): DGGITQSPKYLFRKEGQNVTLSCEQNLNHDAMYWYRQDPGQGLRLIYYSQIVNDFQKGDIAEGYSVSREKKESFPLTVTSAQKNPTAFYLCASSIAPGQPWIAKNIQYFGAGTRLSVL.

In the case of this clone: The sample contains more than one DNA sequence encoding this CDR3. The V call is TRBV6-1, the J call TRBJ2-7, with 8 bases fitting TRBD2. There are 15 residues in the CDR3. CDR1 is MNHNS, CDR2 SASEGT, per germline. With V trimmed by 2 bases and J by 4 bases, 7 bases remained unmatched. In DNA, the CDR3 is TGTGCCAGCAGTGAAAGAGCGGGAGAATCTTACGAGCAGTACTTC. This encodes CASSERAGESYEQYF.

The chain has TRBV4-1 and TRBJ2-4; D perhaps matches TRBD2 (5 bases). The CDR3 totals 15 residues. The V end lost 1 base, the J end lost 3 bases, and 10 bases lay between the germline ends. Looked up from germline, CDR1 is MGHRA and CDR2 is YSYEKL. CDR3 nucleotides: TGCGCCAGCAGCCAAGTTGGACTCGGCAAAAACATTCAGTACTTC. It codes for CASSQVGLGKNIQYF.

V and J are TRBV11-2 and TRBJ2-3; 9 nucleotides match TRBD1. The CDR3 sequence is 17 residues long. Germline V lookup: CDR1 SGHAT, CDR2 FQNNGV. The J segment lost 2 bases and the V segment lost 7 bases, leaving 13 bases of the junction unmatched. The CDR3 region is CASMDRRRDRATDTQYF. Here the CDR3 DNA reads TGTGCCAGCATGGATCGCCGGAGGGACAGGGCCACAGATACGCAGTATTTT.

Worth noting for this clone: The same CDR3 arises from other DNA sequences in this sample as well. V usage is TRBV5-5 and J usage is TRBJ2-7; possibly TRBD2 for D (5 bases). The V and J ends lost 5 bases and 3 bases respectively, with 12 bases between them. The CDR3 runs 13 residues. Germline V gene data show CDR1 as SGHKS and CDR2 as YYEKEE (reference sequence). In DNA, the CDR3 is TGTGCCAGCAGAAACCGAGGGCACTACGAGCAGTACTTC. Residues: CASRNRGHYEQYF.